The present entry profiles one TCR beta chain with its context. Sample-barcoded 5' priming and a J-beta primer mix drove a second PCR of roughly 6 to 12 cycles. TCRdb re-called the 5' RACE reads through MiXCR, storing one row per CDR3 protein. The repertoire holds about 800,000 distinct CDR3 sequences, about 46% seen once, with less than 20% in the top ten. This record comes from a study of blood T cells in healthy people across ages. Study-wide background: When template switching was applied, about one barcoded beta molecule was captured per two T cells.

The total RNA that was extracted per sample amounted to at least 5 micrograms. Germline values: CDR1 GTSNPN, CDR2 SVGIG (reference sequence). Trimming removed 3 bases from V and 6 bases from J, with 11 bases in between. The CDR3 has 13 amino acids. V is TRBV30 and J is TRBJ2-2; no clear D gene. Sequencing was done on a sample of blood. This receptor was obtained from a man older than 75 in good health. The CDR3 here is CAWSAAAPGELFF. CDR3 sequence (DNA): TGTGCCTGGAGCGCGGCAGCGCCCGGGGAGCTGTTTTTT.